These T cell receptor beta chains were read from a single sample in a study of T cell responses to AZD1222 COVID-19 vaccine. Generated by immunoSEQ multiplex PCR, the TCRdb table keeps only in-frame clones and is missing some. The repertoire holds about 120,000 clones, about 92% seen once, with 11% to 15% in the top ten. The sequencing used peripheral blood, collected on day 0 of AZD1222 vaccination. All receptors come from an adult in good health. The CDR3 runs from the conserved cysteine through the conserved F or W. A D gene is named only where the DNA matches it firmly. Only some rows state a clone size, as once, few, many or a class for expanded clones.

CASSLGVNTEAFF | TGCGCCAGCAGCTTGGGAGTGAACACTGAAGCTTTCTTT | - | TRBJ1-1 | - | 13 | TRBV5-1
CASSSPVAGTYEQYF | TGTGCCAGCAGCTCCCCCGTAGCGGGCACCTACGAGCAGTACTTC | TRBD2 | TRBJ2-7 | once | 15 | TRBV7-2
CASSLGGSSYEQYF | TGCGCCAGCAGCTTGGGGGGCTCTTCCTACGAGCAGTACTTC | - | TRBJ2-7 | - | 14 | TRBV5-1
CASSQGATRDTGELFF | TGCGCCAGCAGCCAAGGCGCGACTAGGGACACCGGGGAGCTGTTTTTT | - | TRBJ2-2 | - | 16 | TRBV4-1
CASSGAGDVGGYTF | TGTGCCAGCAGCGGTGCAGGGGATGTAGGGGGCTACACCTTC | - | TRBJ1-2 | - | 14 | TRBV5-7
CASSFWDAYGYTF | TGTGCCAGCAGTTTCTGGGACGCCTATGGCTACACCTTC | - | TRBJ1-2 | - | 13 | TRBV27
CATTRTGLNDYGYTF | TGTGCCACCACCCGGACAGGGCTAAACGACTATGGCTACACCTTC | TRBD1 | TRBJ1-2 | - | 15 | TRBV15
CASSLFLDTAYEQYF | TGTGCCAGCAGCTTGTTCTTGGATACGGCCTACGAGCAGTACTTC | - | TRBJ2-7 | - | 15 | TRBV5-5
CSAADWEKLFF | TGCAGTGCCGCGGACTGGGAAAAACTGTTTTTT | - | TRBJ1-4 | - | 11 | TRBV20-1
CASSLFPQGPEAFF | TGTGCCAGCAGCTTGTTCCCACAAGGCCCTGAAGCTTTCTTT | - | TRBJ1-1 | - | 14 | TRBV7-9
CASSFSGADTQYF | TGTGCCAGCAGCTTTTCGGGGGCTGATACGCAGTATTTT | - | TRBJ2-3 | - | 13 | TRBV7-9
CASTRDRVYEQYF | TGTGCCAGCACCAGGGACAGGGTCTACGAGCAGTACTTC | TRBD1 | TRBJ2-7 | once | 13 | TRBV11-2
CSVTSDRGTNEKLFF | TGCAGCGTCACTAGCGACAGGGGCACTAATGAAAAACTGTTTTTT | TRBD1 | TRBJ1-4 | - | 15 | TRBV29-1
CASSTLSTGIRTSNEQFF | TGTGCCAGCAGCACCCTGTCGACCGGGATAAGGACATCCAATGAGCAGTTCTTC | - | TRBJ2-1 | - | 18 | TRBV7-2
CASSRGQGVYNEQFF | TGTGCCAGCAGCCGCGGACAGGGGGTTTACAATGAGCAGTTCTTC | TRBD1 | TRBJ2-1 | - | 15 | TRBV7-9
CASSLVRGRTNSPLHF | TGTGCCAGCAGCTTAGTTCGGGGCAGGACTAATTCACCCCTCCACTTT | - | TRBJ1-6 | - | 16 | TRBV7-8
CASSIEGGQPQHF | TGTGCCAGTAGTATCGAAGGAGGACAGCCCCAGCATTTT | - | TRBJ1-5 | - | 13 | TRBV19
CASSLSRGGDSYNEQFF | TGTGCCAGCAGTTTATCCCGGGGGGGGGACTCCTACAATGAGCAGTTCTTC | TRBD2 | TRBJ2-1 | - | 17 | TRBV27
CSASSTSNQPQHF | TGCAGTGCTAGTTCAACGAGCAATCAGCCCCAGCATTTT | - | TRBJ1-5 | - | 13 | TRBV20-1
CANTPGQGAYGELFF | TGTGCCAACACCCCCGGACAGGGGGCGTATGGGGAGCTGTTTTTT | TRBD1 | TRBJ2-2 | - | 15 | TRBV5-4
CASSPKAYSNQPQHF | TGTGCCAGCAGCCCCAAGGCCTATAGCAATCAGCCCCAGCATTTT | - | TRBJ1-5 | - | 15 | TRBV6-5
CASSYVSSGRYEQYF | TGTGCCAGCAGCTACGTCTCTAGCGGGAGGTACGAGCAGTACTTC | TRBD2 | TRBJ2-7 | - | 15 | TRBV3-1/TRBV3-2
CASSIEVMGETQYF | TGTGCCAGTAGTATCGAAGTGATGGGAGAGACCCAGTACTTC | - | TRBJ2-5 | once | 14 | TRBV19
CASSLGGQGLSPLHF | TGTGCCAGCAGCTTGGGGGGACAGGGGTTGTCACCCCTCCACTTT | TRBD1 | TRBJ1-6 | - | 15 | TRBV5-6
CAPTLAGGSISTDTQYF | TGTGCCCCCACCCTCGCGGGAGGGTCTATAAGCACAGATACGCAGTATTTT | TRBD2 | TRBJ2-3 | - | 17 | TRBV2
CASSIGGYSNQPQHF | TGTGCCAGTAGTATCGGAGGGTACAGCAATCAGCCCCAGCATTTT | - | TRBJ1-5 | - | 15 | TRBV19
CASSIPTGPQHF | TGTGCCAGTAGTATCCCTACGGGGCCCCAGCATTTT | - | TRBJ1-5 | - | 12 | TRBV19
CASSSPGPLAGYTF | TGTGCCAGCAGTTCTCCGGGACCCCTGGCGGGCTACACCTTC | - | TRBJ1-2 | - | 14 | TRBV6-5
CASSLAGLNTGELFF | TGTGCCAGCAGCTTAGCTGGACTTAACACCGGGGAGCTGTTTTTT | - | TRBJ2-2 | - | 15 | TRBV7-9
CASSLGATQYF | TGTGCCAGCAGCTTAGGGGCTACGCAGTATTTT | - | TRBJ2-3 | - | 11 | TRBV11-2
CASSLQGDSYEQYF | TGTGCCAGCAGTTTGCAAGGGGACAGCTACGAGCAGTACTTC | TRBD1 | TRBJ2-7 | - | 14 | TRBV27
CASSPVWGNTIYF | TGTGCCAGCAGTCCGGTGTGGGGAAACACCATATATTTT | - | TRBJ1-3 | - | 13 | TRBV6-5
CASSFRGRNTQYF | TGTGCCAGCAGCTTCAGGGGAAGGAATACGCAGTATTTT | - | TRBJ2-3 | - | 13 | TRBV11-2
CATSRGIGGREAGELFF | TGTGCCACCAGCAGAGGGATTGGCGGGAGGGAGGCCGGGGAGCTGTTTTTT | TRBD2 | TRBJ2-2 | - | 17 | TRBV15
CASSVDRGETQYF | TGTGCCAGCAGCGTGGACAGGGGTGAGACCCAGTACTTC | TRBD1 | TRBJ2-5 | - | 13 | TRBV11-2
CASSLEAPVGGYTF | TGTGCCAGCAGCTTAGAGGCCCCGGTCGGTGGCTACACCTTC | - | TRBJ1-2 | - | 14 | TRBV7-9
CASSIDRKGPKNIQYF | TGTGCCAGTAGTATAGATCGAAAGGGACCCAAAAACATTCAGTACTTC | - | TRBJ2-4 | - | 16 | TRBV19
CASSDWNTEAFF | TGTGCCAGCAGTGATTGGAACACTGAAGCTTTCTTT | - | TRBJ1-1 | - | 12 | TRBV25-1
CASSSLGSGAYEQYF | TGTGCCAGCAGCTCCTTGGGGTCAGGAGCCTACGAGCAGTACTTC | - | TRBJ2-7 | - | 15 | TRBV7-6
CASSLAGTAGNTIYF | TGTGCCAGCAGCTTAGCGGGGACAGCTGGAAACACCATATATTTT | TRBD1 | TRBJ1-3 | - | 15 | TRBV7-9
CASSSHAGGYTF | TGTGCCAGCAGCTCACATGCGGGTGGCTACACCTTC | - | TRBJ1-2 | - | 12 | TRBV5-6
CASSSRPRRGNEKLFF | TGTGCCAGCAGTTCCCGCCCTCGTCGGGGTAATGAAAAACTGTTTTTT | - | TRBJ1-4 | - | 16 | TRBV6-5
CASSLGKLAGGPGSTEQFF | TGTGCCAGCAGCTTAGGGAAACTAGCGGGAGGGCCAGGTTCAACCGAGCAGTTCTTC | TRBD2 | TRBJ2-1 | once | 19 | TRBV7-9
CATSDFRDPSGELFF | TGTGCCACCAGTGATTTCCGGGACCCTTCCGGGGAGCTGTTTTTT | - | TRBJ2-2 | once | 15 | TRBV24-1
CAISGQGSYEQYF | TGTGCCATCAGTGGACAGGGCTCCTACGAGCAGTACTTC | TRBD1 | TRBJ2-7 | - | 13 | TRBV10-3